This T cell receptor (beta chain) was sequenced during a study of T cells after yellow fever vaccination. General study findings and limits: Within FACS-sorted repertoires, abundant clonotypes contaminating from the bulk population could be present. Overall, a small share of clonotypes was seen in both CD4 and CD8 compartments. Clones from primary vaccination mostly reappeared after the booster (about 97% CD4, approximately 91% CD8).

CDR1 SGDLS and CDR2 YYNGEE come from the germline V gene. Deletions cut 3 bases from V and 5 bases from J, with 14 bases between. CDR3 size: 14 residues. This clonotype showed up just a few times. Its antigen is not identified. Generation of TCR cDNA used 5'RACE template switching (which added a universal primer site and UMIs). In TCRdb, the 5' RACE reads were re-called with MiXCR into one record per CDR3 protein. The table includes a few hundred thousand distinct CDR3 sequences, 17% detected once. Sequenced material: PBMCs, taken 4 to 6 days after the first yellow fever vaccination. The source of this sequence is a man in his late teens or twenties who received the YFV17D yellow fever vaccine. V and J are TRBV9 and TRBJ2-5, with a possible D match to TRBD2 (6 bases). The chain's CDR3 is CASSAPGLRETQYF. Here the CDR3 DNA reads TGTGCCAGCAGCGCCCCGGGACTGAGGGAGACCCAGTACTTC.